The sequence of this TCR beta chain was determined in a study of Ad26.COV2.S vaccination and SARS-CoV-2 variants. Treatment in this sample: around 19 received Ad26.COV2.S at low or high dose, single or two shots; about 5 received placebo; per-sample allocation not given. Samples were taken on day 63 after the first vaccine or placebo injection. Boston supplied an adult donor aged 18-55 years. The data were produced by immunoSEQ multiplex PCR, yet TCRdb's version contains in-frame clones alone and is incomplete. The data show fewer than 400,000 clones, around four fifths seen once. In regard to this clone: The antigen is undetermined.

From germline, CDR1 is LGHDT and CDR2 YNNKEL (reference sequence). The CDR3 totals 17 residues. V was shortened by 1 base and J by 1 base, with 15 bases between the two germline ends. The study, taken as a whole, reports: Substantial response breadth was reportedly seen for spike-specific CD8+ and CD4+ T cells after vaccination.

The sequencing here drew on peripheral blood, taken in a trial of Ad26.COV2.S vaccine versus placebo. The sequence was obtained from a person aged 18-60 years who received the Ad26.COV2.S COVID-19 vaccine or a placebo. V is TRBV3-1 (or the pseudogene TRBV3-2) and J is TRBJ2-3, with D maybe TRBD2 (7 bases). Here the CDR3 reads CASSQGSAGAGTDTQYF. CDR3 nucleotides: TGTGCCAGCAGCCAAGGATCGGCGGGGGCGGGCACAGATACGCAGTATTTT.